This entry concerns a single T cell receptor (beta chain). Its antigen is not identified. This sample stems from a study of a mutant IDH1 vaccine in newly diagnosed glioma. Study context: It was radiotherapy, temozolomide, or both that patients received previously, with most receiving both.

The table came from immunoSEQ multiplex PCR; TCRdb's copy has only in-frame clones and leaves some out. Of about 33,000 clones listed, about four fifths are singletons. Time point meaning: week 35, safety follow-up. All doses held 300 ug of mutant IDH1 20-mer peptide, with topical imiquimod. The specimen comprised PBMCs, sampled from a glioma patient whose treatment included an IDH1 peptide vaccine. This clonotype was sampled from a young woman with glioma.

Here the CDR3 reads CASSFQGLSYNSPLHF. CDR3 bases: TGTGCCAGCAGCTTTCAGGGCCTCTCCTATAATTCACCCCTCCACTTT. V gene TRBV5-6 combines with J gene TRBJ1-6; tentative D call: TRBD1 (5 bases). CDR3 length: 16 residues. Germline CDR1 reads SGHDT; CDR2 reads YYEEEE. V gave up 2 bases and J gave up 0 bases, with 9 bases separating them. Based on the CDR3 plus reference TRBV5-6 and TRBJ1-6, the full variable domain is DAGVTQSPTHLIKTRGQQVTLRCSPKSGHDTVSWYQQALGQGPQFIFQYYEEEERQRGNFPDRFSGHQFPNYSSELNVNALLLGDSALYLCASSFQGLSYNSPLHFGNGTRLTVT.